This TCR beta chain was sequenced during a study of PD-1 blockade in classical Hodgkin lymphoma. Study in general: The patients were dosed with nivolumab 3 mg/kg, infused intravenously every 2 weeks.

Trimming cost V 0 bases and J 4 bases, with 15 bases left between them. Germline V gene sequence: CDR1 WSHSY, CDR2 SAAADI. The CDR3 sequence is 16 residues long. With respect to this clone: Its antigen is not known.

Relapse was seen in all patients after autologous stem cell transplantation, and brentuximab vedotin exposure was variable. The data were produced by immunoSEQ multiplex PCR, yet TCRdb's version contains in-frame clones alone and is incomplete. The sample shows about 24,000 clones, 60% to 85% of them seen only once. Study-wide findings and caveats: Compared with baseline, CD4+ but not CD8+ TCR diversity had risen significantly by C4D1.

Sequences were derived from peripheral blood mononuclear cells (PBMCs), sampled before the second cycle of nivolumab. The TCR comes from a human donor with classical Hodgkin lymphoma. The J gene is TRBJ1-1, the V gene TRBV10-2; D remains unclear. The CDR3 nucleotides read TGCGCCAGCAGTGAGTCGACGTTTTGGATGGGCACTGAAGCTTTCTTT. It encodes CASSESTFWMGTEAFF.